The sequence of this T cell receptor (beta chain) was determined in a study of CD8 T cells in ankylosing spondylitis. Study-wide results and limits: The authors reported significant enrichment of disease-linked clones in matched ankylosing spondylitis synovial fluid. Reactive arthritis synovial fluid and blood previously showed some of these motif variants. It appeared that ankylosing spondylitis blood was characterized by a TCR beta motif of fewer than 10 highly homologous variants.

Library preparation for TCR beta used quantitative 5'-RACE with molecular barcodes. A single record per CDR3 protein comes from TCRdb applying MiXCR to the 5' RACE reads. This table has over 700,000 distinct CDR3 sequences, under 20% appearing once. A few counts support this clonotype. Antigen specificity is unknown. This sequence was found in a male donor with ankylosing spondylitis. The specimen was blood, either unsorted or a sorted T cell fraction (not recorded which).

In DNA, the CDR3 is TGCGCCAGCAGCTTGAAACTAGCGAACCCCCTGGTGACAGATACGCAGTATTTT. It codes for CASSLKLANPLVTDTQYF. J is TRBJ2-3 and V is TRBV5-1; TRBD2 agrees at 7 bases. This CDR3 contains 18 residues. The ends lost 1 base at V and 3 bases at J; junction bases unmatched: 14. Germline V lookup: CDR1 SGHRS, CDR2 YFSETQ.